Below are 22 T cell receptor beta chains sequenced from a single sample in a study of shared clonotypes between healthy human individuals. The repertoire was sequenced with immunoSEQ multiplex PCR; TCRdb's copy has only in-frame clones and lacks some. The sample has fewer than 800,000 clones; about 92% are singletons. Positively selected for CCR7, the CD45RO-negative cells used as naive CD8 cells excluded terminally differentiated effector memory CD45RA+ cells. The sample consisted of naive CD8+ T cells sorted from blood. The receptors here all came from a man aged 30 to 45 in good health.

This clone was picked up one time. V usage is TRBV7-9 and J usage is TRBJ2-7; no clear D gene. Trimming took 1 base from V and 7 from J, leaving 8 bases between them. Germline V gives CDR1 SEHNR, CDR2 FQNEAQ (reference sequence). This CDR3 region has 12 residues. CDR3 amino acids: CASSLDGLEQYF. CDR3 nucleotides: TGTGCCAGCAGCTTAGACGGCCTGGAGCAGTACTTC.

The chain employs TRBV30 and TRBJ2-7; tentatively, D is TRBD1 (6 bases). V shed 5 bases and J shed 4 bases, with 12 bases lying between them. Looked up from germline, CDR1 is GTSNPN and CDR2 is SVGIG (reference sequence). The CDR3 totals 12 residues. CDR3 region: CAWDVDRYEQYF. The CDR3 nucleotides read TGTGCCTGGGACGTAGACAGGTACGAGCAGTACTTC.

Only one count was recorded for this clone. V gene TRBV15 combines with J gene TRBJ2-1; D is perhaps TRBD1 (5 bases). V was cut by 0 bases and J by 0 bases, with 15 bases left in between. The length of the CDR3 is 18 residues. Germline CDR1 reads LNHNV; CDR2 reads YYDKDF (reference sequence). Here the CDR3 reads CATSRDLVGVGSYNEQFF. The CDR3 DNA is TGTGCCACCAGCAGAGATCTAGTAGGGGTGGGCTCCTACAATGAGCAGTTCTTC.

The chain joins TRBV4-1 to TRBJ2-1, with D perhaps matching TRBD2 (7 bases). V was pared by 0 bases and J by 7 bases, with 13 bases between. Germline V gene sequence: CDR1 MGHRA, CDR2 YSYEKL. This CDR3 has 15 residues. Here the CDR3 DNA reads TGCGCCAGCAGCCAAGATACGGGGGGCCTTAATGAGCAGTTCTTC. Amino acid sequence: CASSQDTGGLNEQFF.

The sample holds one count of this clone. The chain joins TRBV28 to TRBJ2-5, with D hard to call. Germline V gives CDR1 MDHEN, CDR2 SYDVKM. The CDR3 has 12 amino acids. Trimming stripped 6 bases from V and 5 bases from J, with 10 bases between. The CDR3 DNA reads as TGTGCCAGCAGCCGCGATCGGGAGACCCAGTACTTC. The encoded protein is CASSRDRETQYF.

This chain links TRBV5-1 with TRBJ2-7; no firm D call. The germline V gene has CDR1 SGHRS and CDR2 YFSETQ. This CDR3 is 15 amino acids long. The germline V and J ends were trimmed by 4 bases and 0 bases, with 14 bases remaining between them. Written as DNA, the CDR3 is TGCGCCAGCAGCGTTACTCCCGGGCCCTCCTACGAGCAGTACTTC. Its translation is CASSVTPGPSYEQYF.

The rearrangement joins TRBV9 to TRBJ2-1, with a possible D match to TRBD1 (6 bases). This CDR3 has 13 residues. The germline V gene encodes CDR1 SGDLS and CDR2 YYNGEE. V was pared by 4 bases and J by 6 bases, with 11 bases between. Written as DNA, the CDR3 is TGTGCCAGCAGCACTCGAGGGGGCAATGAGCAGTTCTTC. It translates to CASSTRGGNEQFF.

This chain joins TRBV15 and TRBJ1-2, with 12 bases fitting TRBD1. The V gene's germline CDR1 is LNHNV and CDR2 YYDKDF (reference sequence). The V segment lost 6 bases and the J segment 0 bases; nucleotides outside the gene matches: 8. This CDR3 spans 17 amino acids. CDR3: CATRTGTGGDPNYGYTF. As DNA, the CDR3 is TGTGCCACCAGAACCGGGACAGGGGGCGATCCTAACTATGGCTACACCTTC.

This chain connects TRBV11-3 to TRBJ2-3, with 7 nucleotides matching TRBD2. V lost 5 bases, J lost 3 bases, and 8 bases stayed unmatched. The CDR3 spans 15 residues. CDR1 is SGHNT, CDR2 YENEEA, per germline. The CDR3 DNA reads TGTGCCAGCAGCCCGCCGGGGGGTGGTACAGATACGCAGTATTTT. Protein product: CASSPPGGGTDTQYF.

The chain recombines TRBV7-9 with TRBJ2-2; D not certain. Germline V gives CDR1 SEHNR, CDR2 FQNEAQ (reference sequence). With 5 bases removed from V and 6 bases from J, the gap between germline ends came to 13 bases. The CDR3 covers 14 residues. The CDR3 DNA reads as TGTGCCAGCAGCCTGGAGAACCCCGCCGGGGAGCTGTTTTTT. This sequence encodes CASSLENPAGELFF.

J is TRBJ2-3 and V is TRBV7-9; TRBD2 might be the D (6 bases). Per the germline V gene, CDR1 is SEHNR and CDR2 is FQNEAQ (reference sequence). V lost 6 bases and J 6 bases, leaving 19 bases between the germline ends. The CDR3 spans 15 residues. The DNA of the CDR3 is TGTGCCAGCAGGGCGGGACGGAGTACCCCGGATACGCAGTATTTT. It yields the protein CASRAGRSTPDTQYF.

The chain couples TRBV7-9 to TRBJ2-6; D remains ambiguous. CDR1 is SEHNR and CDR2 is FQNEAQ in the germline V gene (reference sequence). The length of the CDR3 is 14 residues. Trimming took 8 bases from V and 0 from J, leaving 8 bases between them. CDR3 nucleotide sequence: TGTGCCAGCGGTTGGGCCTCTGGGGCCAACGTCCTGACTTTC. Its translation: CASGWASGANVLTF.

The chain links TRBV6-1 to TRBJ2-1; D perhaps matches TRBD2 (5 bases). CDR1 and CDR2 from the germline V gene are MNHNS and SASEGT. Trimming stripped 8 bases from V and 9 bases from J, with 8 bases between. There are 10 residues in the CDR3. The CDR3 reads CASDGIEQFF. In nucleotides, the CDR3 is TGTGCCAGCGACGGGATTGAGCAGTTCTTC.

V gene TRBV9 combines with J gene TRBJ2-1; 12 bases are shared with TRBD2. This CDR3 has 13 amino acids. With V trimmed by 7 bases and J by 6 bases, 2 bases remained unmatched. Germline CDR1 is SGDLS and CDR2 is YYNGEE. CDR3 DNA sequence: TGTGCCAGCCGACTAGCGGGAGTCAATGAGCAGTTCTTC. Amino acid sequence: CASRLAGVNEQFF.

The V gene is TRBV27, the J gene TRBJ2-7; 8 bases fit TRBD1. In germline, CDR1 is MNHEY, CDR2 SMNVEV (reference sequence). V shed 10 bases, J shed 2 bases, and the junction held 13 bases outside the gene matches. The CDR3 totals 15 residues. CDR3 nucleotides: TGTGCCACCTCACCTGGGACAGGTGCCACCTACGAGCAGTACTTC. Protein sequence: CATSPGTGATYEQYF.

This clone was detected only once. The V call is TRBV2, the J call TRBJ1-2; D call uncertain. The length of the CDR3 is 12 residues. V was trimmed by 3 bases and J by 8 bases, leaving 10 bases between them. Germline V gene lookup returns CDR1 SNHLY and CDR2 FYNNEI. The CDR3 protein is CASSEGPGGYTF. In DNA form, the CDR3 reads TGTGCCAGCAGTGAGGGTCCGGGGGGCTACACCTTC.

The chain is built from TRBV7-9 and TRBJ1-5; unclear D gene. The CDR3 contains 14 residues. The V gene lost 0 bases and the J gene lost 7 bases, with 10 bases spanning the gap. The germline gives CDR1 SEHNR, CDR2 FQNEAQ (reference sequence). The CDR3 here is CASSLAEVGQPQHF. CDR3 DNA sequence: TGTGCCAGCAGCTTAGCGGAAGTGGGCCAGCCCCAGCATTTT.

CDR3 coding DNA: TGCAGCGTTGGCCGGGACAGGGTTCACGAGCAGTACTTC. Translation: CSVGRDRVHEQYF. The rearrangement uses TRBV29-1 and TRBJ2-7; 9 nucleotides line up with TRBD1. The CDR3 spans 13 residues. With 4 bases clipped from V and 5 bases from J, the junction kept 6 bases outside the gene matches. Germline V gene lookup returns CDR1 SQVTM and CDR2 ANQGSEA.

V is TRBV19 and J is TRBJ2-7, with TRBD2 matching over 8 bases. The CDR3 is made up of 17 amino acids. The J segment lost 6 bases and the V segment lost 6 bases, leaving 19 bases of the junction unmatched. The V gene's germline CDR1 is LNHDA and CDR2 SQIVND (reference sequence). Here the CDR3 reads CASSAPGQSSGRGEQYF. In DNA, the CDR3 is TGTGCCAGTAGCGCCCCAGGGCAATCCAGCGGGAGAGGCGAGCAGTACTTC.

CDR3 sequence reads: CASRRDQSTDTQYF. The CDR3 DNA reads TGTGCCAGCAGACGGGACCAGAGCACAGATACGCAGTATTTT. The rearrangement links TRBV2 to TRBJ2-3; D possibly uses TRBD1 or TRBD2 (5 bases each). Germline CDR1 reads SNHLY; CDR2 reads FYNNEI. CDR3 length equals 14 residues. With 6 bases removed from V and 0 bases from J, the gap between germline ends came to 10 bases.

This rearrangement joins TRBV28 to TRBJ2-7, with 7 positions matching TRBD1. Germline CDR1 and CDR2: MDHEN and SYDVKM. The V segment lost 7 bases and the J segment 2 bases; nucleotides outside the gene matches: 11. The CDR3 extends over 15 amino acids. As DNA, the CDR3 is TGTGCCAGCACCTTAGGGGACAGCAACCCCTACGAGCAGTACTTC. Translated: CASTLGDSNPYEQYF.

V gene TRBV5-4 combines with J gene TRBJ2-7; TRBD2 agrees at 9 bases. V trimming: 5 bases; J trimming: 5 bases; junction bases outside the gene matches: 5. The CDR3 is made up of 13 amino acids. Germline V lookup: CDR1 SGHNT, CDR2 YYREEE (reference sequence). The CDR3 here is CASSLSGSDEQYF. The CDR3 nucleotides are TGTGCCAGCAGTCTTAGCGGGAGTGACGAGCAGTACTTC.